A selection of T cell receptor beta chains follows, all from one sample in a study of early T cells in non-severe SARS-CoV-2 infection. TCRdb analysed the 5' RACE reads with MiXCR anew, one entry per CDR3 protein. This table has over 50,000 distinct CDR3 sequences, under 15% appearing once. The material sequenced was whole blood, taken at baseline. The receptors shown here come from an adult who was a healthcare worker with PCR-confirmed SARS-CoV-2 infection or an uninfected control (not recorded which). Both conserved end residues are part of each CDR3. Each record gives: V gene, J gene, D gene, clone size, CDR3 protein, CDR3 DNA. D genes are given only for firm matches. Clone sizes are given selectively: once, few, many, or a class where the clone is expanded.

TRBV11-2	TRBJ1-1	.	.	CASSMGATEAFF	TGTGCCAGCAGCATGGGGGCCACTGAAGCTTTCTTT
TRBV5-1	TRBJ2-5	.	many	CASSHPDGETQYF	TGCGCCAGCAGCCACCCGGACGGGGAGACCCAGTACTTC
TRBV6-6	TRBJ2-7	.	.	CASSQDSSPNAEQYF	TGTGCCAGCAGTCAGGACAGCTCCCCAAACGCAGAGCAGTACTTC
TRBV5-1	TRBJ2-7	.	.	CASSLAAGGSYEQYF	TGCGCCAGCAGCTTGGCGGCCGGCGGCTCATACGAGCAGTACTTC
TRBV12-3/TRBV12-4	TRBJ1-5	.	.	CASRRGFNQPQHF	TGTGCCAGCAGGCGCGGATTCAATCAGCCCCAGCATTTT
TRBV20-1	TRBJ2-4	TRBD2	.	CSAPSLAGGQDIQYF	TGCAGTGCCCCGTCGCTAGCGGGGGGGCAGGACATTCAGTACTTC
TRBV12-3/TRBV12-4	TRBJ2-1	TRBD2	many	CASSLERGPRNEQFF	TGTGCCAGCAGTTTAGAGCGGGGGCCGAGGAATGAGCAGTTCTTC
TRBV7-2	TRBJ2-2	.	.	CASSLDRMSNTGELFF	TGTGCCAGCAGCCTTGACAGGATGTCGAACACCGGGGAGCTGTTTTTT
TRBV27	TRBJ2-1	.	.	CASSLTTGLRNEQFF	TGTGCCAGCAGTCTAACGACAGGTCTTCGCAATGAGCAGTTCTTC
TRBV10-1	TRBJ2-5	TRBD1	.	CASSESGTAQETQYF	TGCGCCAGCAGTGAGTCAGGGACAGCACAAGAGACCCAGTACTTC
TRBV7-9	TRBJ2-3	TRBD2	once	CASSVRLADTDTQYF	TGTGCCAGCAGCGTCAGACTAGCGGATACAGATACGCAGTATTTT
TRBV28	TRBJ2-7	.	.	CASSWTTYEQYF	TGTGCCAGCAGTTGGACAACCTACGAGCAGTACTTC
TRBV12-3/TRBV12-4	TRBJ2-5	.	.	CASAAVQETQYF	TGTGCCTCGGCGGCAGTCCAAGAGACCCAGTACTTC
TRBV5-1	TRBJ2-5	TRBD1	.	CASSLQTGGEETQYF	TGCGCCAGCAGCCTCCAGACAGGGGGCGAAGAGACCCAGTACTTC
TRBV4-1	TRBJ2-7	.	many	CASSHGTSLSYEQYF	TGCGCCAGCAGCCACGGGACTTCGCTCTCCTACGAGCAGTACTTC
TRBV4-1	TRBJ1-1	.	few	CASSLQGEANTEAFF	TGCGCCAGCAGCCTCCAAGGGGAGGCGAACACTGAAGCTTTCTTT
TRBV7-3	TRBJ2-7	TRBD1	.	CASSLAPGQGAGEQYF	TGTGCCAGCAGCTTAGCCCCGGGGCAGGGGGCGGGAGAGCAGTACTTC
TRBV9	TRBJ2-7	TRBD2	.	CASSVDLAGPYEQYF	TGTGCCAGCAGCGTAGATCTAGCGGGGCCCTACGAGCAGTACTTC
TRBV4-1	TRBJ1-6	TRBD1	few	CASSGRDSNSPLHF	TGCGCCAGCAGTGGCCGGGACAGTAATTCACCCCTCCACTTT
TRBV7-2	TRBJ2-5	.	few	CASSLPSVTQYF	TGTGCCAGCAGCCTCCCTAGTGTGACCCAGTACTTC
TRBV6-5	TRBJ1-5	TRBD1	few	CASSSQTGGSQPQHF	TGTGCCAGCAGTTCCCAGACAGGGGGGAGTCAGCCCCAGCATTTT
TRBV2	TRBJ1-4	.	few	CASSGRGANEKLFF	TGTGCCAGCTCAGGGAGAGGGGCAAATGAAAAACTGTTTTTT
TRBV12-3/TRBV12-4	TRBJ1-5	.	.	CASSLQGGVGQPQHF	TGTGCCAGCAGTTTACAGGGAGGGGTCGGTCAGCCCCAGCATTTT
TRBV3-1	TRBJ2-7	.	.	CASSQIGRGSYEQYF	TGTGCCAGCAGCCAAATCGGGCGGGGTTCCTACGAGCAGTACTTC
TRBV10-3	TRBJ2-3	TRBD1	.	CATTGGETDTQYF	TGTGCCACGACAGGGGGCGAGACAGATACGCAGTATTTT
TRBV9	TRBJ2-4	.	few	CASSSSSRLSKNIQYF	TGTGCCAGCAGCTCTTCCAGCAGGCTCTCCAAAAACATTCAGTACTTC
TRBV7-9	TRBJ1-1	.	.	CASSLGGLATEAFF	TGTGCCAGCAGCTTAGGGGGATTAGCCACTGAAGCTTTCTTT
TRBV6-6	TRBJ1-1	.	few	CASIKGNTEAFF	TGTGCCAGCATTAAGGGGAACACTGAAGCTTTCTTT
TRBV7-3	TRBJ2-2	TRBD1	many	CASRLGTGSGELFF	TGTGCCAGCAGACTTGGGACAGGGTCCGGGGAGCTGTTTTTT
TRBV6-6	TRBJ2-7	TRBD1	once	CATTRGTGVDEQYF	TGTGCCACCACTCGGGGGACAGGGGTCGACGAGCAGTACTTC
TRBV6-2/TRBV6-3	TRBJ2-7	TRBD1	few	CASTRRDRGRPEQYF	TGTGCCAGCACCCGCCGGGACAGGGGGCGACCCGAGCAGTACTTC
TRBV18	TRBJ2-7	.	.	CASSAGTPSSYEQYF	TGTGCCAGCTCAGCCGGGACTCCTAGCTCCTACGAGCAGTACTTC
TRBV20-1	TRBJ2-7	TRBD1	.	CSASDRDSYEQYF	TGCAGTGCTAGCGACAGGGACTCCTACGAGCAGTACTTC
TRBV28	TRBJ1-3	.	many	CASRRQNSGNTIYF	TGTGCCAGCAGGAGACAGAACTCTGGAAACACCATATATTTT
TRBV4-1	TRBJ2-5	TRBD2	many	CASSQGVKRGGQETQYF	TGCGCCAGCAGCCAAGGTGTTAAGCGGGGGGGACAAGAGACCCAGTACTTC
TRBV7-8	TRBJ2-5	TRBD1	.	CASAGGPFQETQYF	TGTGCCAGCGCAGGGGGCCCGTTCCAAGAGACCCAGTACTTC
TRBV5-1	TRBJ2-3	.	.	CASSSPPYTDTQYF	TGCGCCAGCAGCTCTCCGCCTTACACAGATACGCAGTATTTT
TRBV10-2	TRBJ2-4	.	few	CASSESLLAKNIQYF	TGCGCCAGCAGTGAGTCCCTGCTAGCCAAAAACATTCAGTACTTC
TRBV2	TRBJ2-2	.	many	CASSELYGTGELFF	TGTGCCAGCAGTGAATTATACGGCACCGGGGAGCTGTTTTTT
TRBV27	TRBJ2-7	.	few	CASRSTWDSYEQYF	TGTGCCAGCAGATCTACCTGGGACTCCTACGAGCAGTACTTC
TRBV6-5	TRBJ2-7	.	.	CASSYRDYEQYF	TGTGCCAGCAGTTATAGGGATTACGAGCAGTACTTC
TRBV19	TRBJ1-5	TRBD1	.	CASSTGQGLGNQPQHF	TGTGCCAGTAGTACGGGACAGGGGCTGGGCAATCAGCCCCAGCATTTT
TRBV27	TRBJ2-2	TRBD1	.	CASSFRTGTGTGELFF	TGTGCCAGCAGTTTCCGGACAGGGACGGGCACCGGGGAGCTGTTTTTT
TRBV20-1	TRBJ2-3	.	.	CSARDSLATSTDTQYF	TGCAGTGCTAGAGATAGTCTAGCCACTAGCACAGATACGCAGTATTTT
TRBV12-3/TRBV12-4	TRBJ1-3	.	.	CASSFSYSGNTIYF	TGTGCCAGCAGTTTTTCCTACTCTGGAAACACCATATATTTT
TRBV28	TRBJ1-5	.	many	CASSLLGSQPQHF	TGTGCCAGCAGTTTATTGGGGAGTCAGCCCCAGCATTTT
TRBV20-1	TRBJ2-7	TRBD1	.	CSVLQGAYEQYF	TGCAGTGTGCTACAGGGGGCATACGAGCAGTACTTC
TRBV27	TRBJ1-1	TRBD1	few	CASSTTGRATEAFF	TGTGCCAGCAGCACGACAGGGAGGGCCACTGAAGCTTTCTTT
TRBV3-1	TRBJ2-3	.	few	CASSPGTGDTQYF	TGTGCCAGCAGCCCGGGCACGGGAGATACGCAGTATTTT
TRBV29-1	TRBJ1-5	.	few	CTPRPAQHF	TGCACCCCACGTCCCGCCCAGCATTTT
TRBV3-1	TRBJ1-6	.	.	CASSQVGQVGRDSPLHF	TGTGCCAGCAGCCAAGTGGGCCAGGTAGGAAGAGACTCACCCCTCCACTTT
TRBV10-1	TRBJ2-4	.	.	CASSPRGWAKNIQYF	TGCGCCAGCAGCCCCAGGGGATGGGCCAAAAACATTCAGTACTTC
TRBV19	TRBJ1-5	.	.	CASSGGRGSQHF	TGTGCCAGTAGTGGCGGGAGGGGCTCCCAGCATTTT
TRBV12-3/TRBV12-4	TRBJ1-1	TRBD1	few	CASTDRVALNTEAFF	TGTGCCAGCACCGACAGGGTGGCCCTGAACACTGAAGCTTTCTTT
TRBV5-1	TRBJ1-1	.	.	CASSLGRSDTEAFF	TGCGCCAGCAGCTTGGGACGTAGCGACACTGAAGCTTTCTTT
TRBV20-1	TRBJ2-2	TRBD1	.	CSAEDREGGELFF	TGCAGTGCTGAGGACAGGGAAGGCGGGGAGCTGTTTTTT
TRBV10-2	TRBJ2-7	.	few	CASSVPPYASSYEQYF	TGCGCCAGCAGTGTACCGCCCTATGCGAGCTCCTACGAGCAGTACTTC
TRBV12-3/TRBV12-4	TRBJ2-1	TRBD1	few	CASSVPTDRSSYNEQFF	TGTGCCAGCAGTGTCCCTACGGACAGGAGCTCCTACAATGAGCAGTTCTTC
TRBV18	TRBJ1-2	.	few	CASSPRDDGHYGYTF	TGTGCCAGCTCACCACGAGACGACGGGCACTATGGCTACACCTTC